These 26 T cell receptor beta chains originate from one sample sequenced in a study of blood T cell repertoires in COVID-19. Using immunoSEQ multiplex PCR, the repertoire was profiled, and TCRdb retains in-frame clones only, with some absent. The sample yields 150,000 to 200,000 clones, roughly nine tenths seen once. Sequencing input: peripheral blood. The receptors shown here come from a man in his late teens or twenties who had recovered from COVID-19.

The V and J genes are TRBV30 and TRBJ1-3; D might be TRBD1 (6 bases). The CDR3 has 16 amino acids. CDR1 is GTSNPN, CDR2 SVGIG, per germline (reference sequence). V dropped 2 bases and J dropped 2 bases, with 16 bases sitting between them. CDR3 sequence (DNA): TGTGCCTGGAGTTTACCCCGGCACAGGGCTGGAAACACCATATATTTT. Residues: CAWSLPRHRAGNTIYF.

This chain joins TRBV4-3 and TRBJ2-1; D not certain. V was cut by 0 bases and J by 4 bases, with 10 bases left in between. Germline V gene lookup returns CDR1 LGHNA and CDR2 YSLEER. The CDR3 spans 15 residues. The CDR3 nucleotides read TGCGCCAGCAGCCAAGATTTCCCGGGTTACAATGAGCAGTTCTTC. Protein sequence: CASSQDFPGYNEQFF.

V and J are TRBV9 and TRBJ1-1; 7 positions agree with TRBD1. The ends lost 4 bases at V and 0 bases at J; junction bases unmatched: 3. The germline V gene has CDR1 SGDLS and CDR2 YYNGEE. CDR3 length equals 14 residues. In DNA, the CDR3 is TGTGCCAGCAGCCCGGGACAGATGAACACTGAAGCTTTCTTT. It codes for CASSPGQMNTEAFF.

This clone has just one count. The J gene is TRBJ2-3, the V gene TRBV2, with 8 bases matching TRBD2. CDR3 length: 16 residues. Germline-derived CDR1 and CDR2 are SNHLY and FYNNEI. Germline trimming cut 7 bases from V and 4 bases from J; bases unmatched to any gene: 13. The CDR3 here is CASIDPPSGYADTQYF. CDR3 in DNA: TGTGCCAGCATTGACCCGCCTAGCGGGTACGCAGATACGCAGTATTTT.

V gene TRBV19 combines with J gene TRBJ2-7, with a possible D match to TRBD1 (6 bases). Germline lookup yields CDR1 LNHDA and CDR2 SQIVND (reference sequence). The CDR3 runs to 14 residues. The V gene lost 5 bases and the J gene lost 0 bases, with 11 bases spanning the gap. DNA of the CDR3: TGTGCCAGTAGTCAGGGGAGAGACTCCTACGAGCAGTACTTC. This sequence encodes CASSQGRDSYEQYF. The whole variable domain, filled in from reference TRBV19 and TRBJ2-7, reads DGGITQSPKYLFRKEGQNVTLSCEQNLNHDAMYWYRQDPGQGLRLIYYSQIVNDFQKGDIAEGYSVSREKKESFPLTVTSAQKNPTAFYLCASSQGRDSYEQYFGPGTRLTVT.

The J gene is TRBJ1-5, the V gene TRBV7-2; D remains unclear. V shed 2 bases and J shed 4 bases, with 9 bases lying between them. The CDR3 has 14 amino acids. Germline CDR1 SGHTA, CDR2 FQGNSA. The CDR3 loop is CASSLRPENQPQHF. For the CDR3, the DNA is TGTGCCAGCAGCTTACGTCCCGAGAATCAGCCCCAGCATTTT.

This chain connects TRBV2 to TRBJ1-6; D unresolved. Deletions cut 4 bases from V and 9 bases from J, with 13 bases between. CDR1 and CDR2 (germline): SNHLY, FYNNEI. The CDR3 consists of 14 residues. The CDR3 loop is CASSVSRFSSPLHF. The CDR3 nucleotides are TGTGCCAGCAGTGTGTCCCGTTTCTCTTCACCCCTCCACTTT.

The chain is built from TRBV6-2 or TRBV6-3 and TRBJ2-6; tentatively, D is TRBD1 (5 bases). The V end lost 3 bases, the J end lost 4 bases, and 10 bases lay between the germline ends. The CDR3 is made up of 15 amino acids. Germline CDR1 reads MNHEY; CDR2 reads SVGEGT. DNA for the CDR3: TGTGCCAGCAGTTATAAGACAGTCGGGGCCAACGTCCTGACTTTC. This codes for CASSYKTVGANVLTF.

The J gene is TRBJ2-3, the V gene TRBV5-1, with a weak D call TRBD2 (6 bases). Between the trimmed V and J ends, which lost 7 bases and 1 base, there was a span of 16 bases. The CDR3 has 15 residues. The germline V gene has CDR1 SGHRS and CDR2 YFSETQ. The CDR3 loop is CASQTGTGGTDTQYF. In DNA form, the CDR3 reads TGCGCCAGCCAGACCGGGACGGGAGGCACAGATACGCAGTATTTT.

This clone appeared once. V gene TRBV19 combines with J gene TRBJ1-1, with D unresolved. The CDR3 sequence is 13 residues long. Germline V gene sequence: CDR1 LNHDA, CDR2 SQIVND (reference sequence). The V and J ends lost 7 bases and 1 base respectively, with 10 bases between them. The CDR3 nucleotides read TGTGCCAGTATGGAACAGTCGAACACTGAAGCTTTCTTT. Protein: CASMEQSNTEAFF.

The rearrangement links TRBV3-1 (or the pseudogene TRBV3-2) to TRBJ1-1, with 7 bases that match TRBD1. Germline V lookup: CDR1 LGHDT, CDR2 YNNKEL (reference sequence). The V and J ends lost 1 base and 6 bases, in that order; junction bases with no gene match: 8. This CDR3 is 15 amino acids long. The CDR3 loop reads CASSQGGQGVSEAFF. As DNA, the CDR3 is TGTGCCAGCAGCCAAGGGGGCCAGGGGGTGTCTGAAGCTTTCTTT.

The rearrangement joins TRBV7-8 to TRBJ2-7; 8 positions agree with TRBD1. J was trimmed by 6 bases and V by 1 base; bases with no gene match: 11. This CDR3 has 16 amino acids. The germline V gene encodes CDR1 SGHVS and CDR2 FQNEAQ. CDR3 protein: CASSLEDRARYREQYF. DNA of the CDR3: TGTGCCAGCAGCTTAGAGGACAGGGCGCGATATCGCGAGCAGTACTTC.

This clone was picked up one time. The CDR3 nucleotides are TGTGCCAGCAGCTTAACGTCGTTTCGGTCAGATACGCAGTATTTT. Amino acids: CASSLTSFRSDTQYF. This chain connects TRBV7-8 to TRBJ2-3; D gene unclear. Germline V gives CDR1 SGHVS, CDR2 FQNEAQ. The length of the CDR3 is 15 residues. Trimming left V 2 bases short and J 4 bases short, with 13 bases between.

J is TRBJ2-7 and V is TRBV7-6; 7 positions agree with TRBD1. V shed 4 bases, J shed 4 bases, and the junction held 1 base outside the gene matches. CDR3 length: 12 amino acids. Germline CDR1 and CDR2: SGHVS and FNYEAQ. CDR3 sequence reads: CASSSTGYEQYF. The DNA of the CDR3 is TGTGCCAGCAGCTCGACAGGGTACGAGCAGTACTTC.

The rearrangement links TRBV7-6 to TRBJ1-6; a possible D gene is TRBD1 (6 bases). Deletions cut 5 bases from V and 0 bases from J, with 17 bases between. Germline loops: CDR1 SGHVS, CDR2 FNYEAQ. This CDR3 has 18 amino acids. The CDR3 DNA is TGTGCCAGCAGCCCAGCTCCCGGACAGAGCTCCTATAATTCACCCCTCCACTTT. Its protein is CASSPAPGQSSYNSPLHF. Variable domain in full (rest from reference TRBV7-6 and TRBJ1-6): GAGVSQSPRYKVTKRGQDVALRCDPISGHVSLYWYRQALGQGPEFLTYFNYEAQQDKSGLPNDRFSAERPEGSISTLTIQRTEQRDSAMYRCASSPAPGQSSYNSPLHFGNGTRLTVT.

The V and J genes are TRBV28 and TRBJ2-7; 11 nucleotides align to TRBD1. Germline trimming cut 2 bases from V and 5 bases from J; bases unmatched to any gene: 5. The CDR3 contains 15 residues. CDR1 and CDR2 from the germline V gene are MDHEN and SYDVKM. The DNA of the CDR3 is TGTGCCAGCAGTTTAATGGGACAGGGGGATGACGAGCAGTACTTC. Amino acids: CASSLMGQGDDEQYF.

The genes are TRBV10-2 and TRBJ1-4, with unresolved D. The CDR3 is 14 residues long. V was trimmed by 5 bases and J by 0 bases, leaving 7 bases between them. Germline-derived CDR1 and CDR2 are WSHSY and SAAADI. The CDR3 sequence: CASSRVATNEKLFF. DNA of the CDR3: TGCGCCAGCAGTCGAGTGGCAACTAATGAAAAACTGTTTTTT.

This clone was seen a handful of times. The CDR3 here is CASSDLRPGGPAQYF. CDR3 nucleotides: TGTGCCAGCAGTGATCTACGGCCGGGAGGGCCGGCCCAGTACTTC. The chain uses TRBV6-1 and TRBJ2-5, with TRBD2 matching 8 bases. Germline CDR1 is MNHNS and CDR2 is SASEGT. The CDR3 loop spans 15 amino acids. After removal of 3 bases from V and 9 bases from J, the junction contained 12 bases not matched to a gene.

The gene calls are TRBV27 and TRBJ2-1; a possible D gene is TRBD1 (6 bases). The CDR3 is 15 residues long. CDR1 is MNHEY and CDR2 is SMNVEV in the germline V gene (reference sequence). The germline V and J ends were trimmed by 6 bases and 4 bases, with 16 bases remaining between them. The DNA for the CDR3 is TGTGCCAGCAGCCTCGACAGGTCTTTTTACAATGAGCAGTTCTTC. Residues: CASSLDRSFYNEQFF.

The genes are TRBV11-2 and TRBJ2-1; 7 bases are a match to TRBD1. The CDR3 consists of 14 residues. The trim removed 1 base at V and 5 bases at J, leaving 2 bases unmatched. Germline lookup yields CDR1 SGHAT and CDR2 FQNNGV. CDR3 amino acids: CASSLAGQHNEQFF. Here the CDR3 DNA reads TGTGCCAGCAGCTTAGCGGGACAGCACAATGAGCAGTTCTTC. Together with reference TRBV11-2 and TRBJ2-1, the CDR3 gives the full variable domain: EAGVAQSPRYKIIEKRQSVAFWCNPISGHATLYWYQQILGQGPKLLIQFQNNGVVDDSQLPKDRFSAERLKGVDSTLKIQPAKLEDSAVYLCASSLAGQHNEQFFGPGTRLTVL.

This chain uses TRBV7-2 with TRBJ1-5; 10 bases are shared with TRBD1. The germline V gene has CDR1 SGHTA and CDR2 FQGNSA. The V gene end was trimmed by 5 bases and the J gene end by 4 bases; junction bases not matched to a gene: 8. CDR3 size: 16 residues. CDR3 in amino acids: CASSARDRGENQPQHF. In DNA form, the CDR3 reads TGTGCCAGCAGCGCCCGGGACAGGGGCGAAAATCAGCCCCAGCATTTT.

The rearrangement uses TRBV3-1 (or the pseudogene TRBV3-2) and TRBJ1-1, with D unclear. The ends were cut back, 0 bases at V and 11 bases at J, with 16 bases in the middle. From germline, CDR1 is LGHDT and CDR2 YNNKEL (reference sequence). This CDR3 spans 14 amino acids. CDR3 in DNA: TGTGCCAGCAGCCAAGAGAAAAGCGCGCGGTGGGCTTTCTTT. Residues: CASSQEKSARWAFF.

This sequence joins TRBV7-9 and TRBJ2-3, with D possibly matching TRBD2 (6 bases). The CDR3 sequence is 13 residues long. The V gene lost 6 bases and the J gene lost 6 bases, with 13 bases spanning the gap. Germline V lookup: CDR1 SEHNR, CDR2 FQNEAQ (reference sequence). The CDR3 nucleotides are TGTGCCAGCAGTTTTGCGGGGTCGGATACGCAGTATTTT. Translated, it gives CASSFAGSDTQYF.

Notes on this clone: One end of the junction fails to match germline, which may point to a read error. The J gene is TRBJ2-1, the V gene TRBV7-9; 10 positions match TRBD2. Germline CDR1 and CDR2: SEHNR and FQNEAQ (reference sequence). The CDR3 sequence is 13 residues long. This CDR3 is CASSLAGVNEQFF. The CDR3 DNA reads as TGTGCCAGCAGCCTAGCGGGAGTTAATGAGCAGTTCTTC.

The chain recombines TRBV24-1 with TRBJ2-5; D is possibly TRBD1 (6 bases). In germline, CDR1 is KGHDR, CDR2 SFDVKD. The CDR3 has 15 residues. The V end was cut by 4 bases, the J end by 0 bases, with 11 bases between. DNA for the CDR3: TGTGCCACCAGTGACCGACAGGCGTACCAAGAGACCCAGTACTTC. Translated, it gives CATSDRQAYQETQYF.

The V and J genes are TRBV19 and TRBJ2-7; 13 nucleotides agree with TRBD2. The germline gives CDR1 LNHDA, CDR2 SQIVND (reference sequence). The CDR3 sequence is 16 residues long. V lost 1 base to trimming and J lost 5 bases; unmatched junction nucleotides: 5. For the CDR3, the DNA is TGTGCCAGTAGTATAGCGCGGACTAGCGGGAGAAACGAGCAGTACTTC. Residues: CASSIARTSGRNEQYF.